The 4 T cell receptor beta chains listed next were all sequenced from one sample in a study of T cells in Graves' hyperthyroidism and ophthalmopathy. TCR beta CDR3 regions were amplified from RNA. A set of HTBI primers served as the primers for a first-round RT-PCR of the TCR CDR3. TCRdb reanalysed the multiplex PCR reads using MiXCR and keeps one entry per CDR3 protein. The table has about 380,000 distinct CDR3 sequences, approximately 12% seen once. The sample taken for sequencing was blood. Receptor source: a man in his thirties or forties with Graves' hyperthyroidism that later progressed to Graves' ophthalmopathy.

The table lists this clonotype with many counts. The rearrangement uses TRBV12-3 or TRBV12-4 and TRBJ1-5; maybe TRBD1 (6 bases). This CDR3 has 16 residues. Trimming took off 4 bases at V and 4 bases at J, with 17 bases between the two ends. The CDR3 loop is CASSWGGPVLNQPQHF. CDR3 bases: TGTGCCAGCAGTTGGGGGGGGCCGGTTTTGAATCAGCCCCAGCATTTT.

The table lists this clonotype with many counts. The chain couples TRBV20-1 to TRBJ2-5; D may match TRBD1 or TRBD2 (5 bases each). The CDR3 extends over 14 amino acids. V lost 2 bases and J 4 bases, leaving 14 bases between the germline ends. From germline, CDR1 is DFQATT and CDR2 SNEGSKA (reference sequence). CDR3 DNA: TGCAGTGCTAGATCCGGGACGGTCCGAGAGACCCAGTACTTC. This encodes CSARSGTVRETQYF.

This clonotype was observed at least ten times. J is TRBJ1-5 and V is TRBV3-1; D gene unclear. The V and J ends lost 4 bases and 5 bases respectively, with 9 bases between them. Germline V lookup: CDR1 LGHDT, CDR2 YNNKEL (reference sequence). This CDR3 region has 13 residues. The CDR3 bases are TGTGCCAGCAGCCCTGACGAAGATCAGCCCCAGCATTTT. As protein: CASSPDEDQPQHF.

CDR3 in DNA: TGTGCCAGCAGCTTACGCAGGGGGTATGGAGCGGGGGATCACTCTGGGGCCAACGTCCTGACTTTC. Translation: CASSLRRGYGAGDHSGANVLTF. The chain uses TRBV7-8 and TRBJ2-6; D possibly corresponds to TRBD2 (8 bases). The CDR3 sequence is 22 residues long. Between the trimmed V and J ends, which lost 2 bases and 0 bases, there was a span of 26 bases. CDR1 and CDR2 from the germline V gene are SGHVS and FQNEAQ.